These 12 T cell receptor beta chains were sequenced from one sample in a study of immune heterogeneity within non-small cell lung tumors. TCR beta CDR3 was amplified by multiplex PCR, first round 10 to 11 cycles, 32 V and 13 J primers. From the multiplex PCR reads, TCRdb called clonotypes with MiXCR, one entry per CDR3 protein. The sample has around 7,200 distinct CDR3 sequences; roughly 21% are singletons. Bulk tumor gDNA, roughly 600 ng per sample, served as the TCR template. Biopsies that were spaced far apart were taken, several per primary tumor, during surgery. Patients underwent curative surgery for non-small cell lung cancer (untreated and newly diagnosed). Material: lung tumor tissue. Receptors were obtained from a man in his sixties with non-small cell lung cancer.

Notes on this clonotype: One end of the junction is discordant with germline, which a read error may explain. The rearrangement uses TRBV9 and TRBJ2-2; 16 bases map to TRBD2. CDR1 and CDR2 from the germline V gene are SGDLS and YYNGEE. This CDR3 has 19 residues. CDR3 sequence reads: CARSVVGPGLAGGPGELFF. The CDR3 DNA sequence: TGTGCCAGAAGCGTAGTGGGTCCGGGACTAGCGGGAGGGCCCGGGGAGCTGTTTTTT.

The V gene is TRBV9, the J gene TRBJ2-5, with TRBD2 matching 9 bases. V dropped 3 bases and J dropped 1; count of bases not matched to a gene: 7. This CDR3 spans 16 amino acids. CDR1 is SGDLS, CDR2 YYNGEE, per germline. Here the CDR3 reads CASSAGASGAQETQYF. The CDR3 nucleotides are TGTGCCAGCAGCGCAGGGGCTAGCGGGGCCCAAGAGACCCAGTACTTC.

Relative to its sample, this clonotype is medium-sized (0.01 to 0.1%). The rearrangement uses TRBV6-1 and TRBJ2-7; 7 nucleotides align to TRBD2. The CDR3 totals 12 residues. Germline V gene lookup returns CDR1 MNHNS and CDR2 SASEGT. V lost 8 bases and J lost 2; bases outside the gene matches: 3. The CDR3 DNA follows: TGTGCCAGCTGCCGGGGGGCCTACGAGCAGTACTTC. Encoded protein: CASCRGAYEQYF.

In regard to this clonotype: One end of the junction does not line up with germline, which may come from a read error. The CDR3 DNA sequence: TGCGCAAGCAGCCAAGGGGACCCAGCGAACACTGAAGCTTTCTTT. This codes for CASSQGDPANTEAFF. The chain links TRBV4-1 to TRBJ1-1; D possibly corresponds to TRBD1 (5 bases). Germline CDR1 and CDR2: MGHRA and YSYEKL. The CDR3 is 15 residues long.

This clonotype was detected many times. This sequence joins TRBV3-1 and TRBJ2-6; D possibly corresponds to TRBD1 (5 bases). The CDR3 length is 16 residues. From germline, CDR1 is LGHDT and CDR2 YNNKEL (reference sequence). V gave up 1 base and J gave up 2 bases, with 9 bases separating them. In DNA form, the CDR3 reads TGTGCCAGCAGCCAAGGGCCAGGGACTGGGGCCAACGTCCTGACTTTC. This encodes CASSQGPGTGANVLTF.

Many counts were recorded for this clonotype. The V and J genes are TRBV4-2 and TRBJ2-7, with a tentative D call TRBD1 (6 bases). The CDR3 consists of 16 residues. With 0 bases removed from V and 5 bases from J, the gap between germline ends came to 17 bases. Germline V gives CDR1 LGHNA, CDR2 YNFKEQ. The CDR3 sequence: CASSQDLGGDWDEQYF. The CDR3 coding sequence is TGTGCCAGCAGCCAAGATCTAGGGGGAGACTGGGACGAGCAGTACTTC.

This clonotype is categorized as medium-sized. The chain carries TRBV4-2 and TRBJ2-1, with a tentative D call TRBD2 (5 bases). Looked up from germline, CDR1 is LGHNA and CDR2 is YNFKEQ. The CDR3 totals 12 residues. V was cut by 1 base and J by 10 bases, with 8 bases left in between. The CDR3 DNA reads TGTGCCAGCAGCCAAGGGCGCGGGGAGCAGTTCTTC. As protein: CASSQGRGEQFF.

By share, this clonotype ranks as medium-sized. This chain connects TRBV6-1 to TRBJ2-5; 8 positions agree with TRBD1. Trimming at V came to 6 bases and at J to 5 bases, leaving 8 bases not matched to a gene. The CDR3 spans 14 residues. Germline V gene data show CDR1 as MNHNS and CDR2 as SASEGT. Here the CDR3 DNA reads TGTGCCAGCAGCCCCGGGACAGGAATCGAGACCCAGTACTTC. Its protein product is CASSPGTGIETQYF.

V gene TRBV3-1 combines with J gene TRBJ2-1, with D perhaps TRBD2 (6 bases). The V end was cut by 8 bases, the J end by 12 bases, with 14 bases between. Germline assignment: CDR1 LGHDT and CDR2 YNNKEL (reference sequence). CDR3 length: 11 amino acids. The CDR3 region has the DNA TGTGCCAGCCAGTCTTTGGGAGGGCAGTTCTTC. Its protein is CASQSLGGQFF.

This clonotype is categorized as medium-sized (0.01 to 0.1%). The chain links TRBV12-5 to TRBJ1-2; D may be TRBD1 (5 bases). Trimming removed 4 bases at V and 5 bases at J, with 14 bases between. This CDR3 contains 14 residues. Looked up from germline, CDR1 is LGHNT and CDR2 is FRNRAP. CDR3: CASGSGAPLYGYTF. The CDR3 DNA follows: TGTGCTAGTGGTTCTGGGGCCCCTCTTTATGGCTACACCTTC.

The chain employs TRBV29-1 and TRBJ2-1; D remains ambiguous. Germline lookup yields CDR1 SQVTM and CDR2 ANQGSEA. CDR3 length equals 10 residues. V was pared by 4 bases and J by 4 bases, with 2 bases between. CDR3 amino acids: CSVAYNEQFF. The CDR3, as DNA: TGCAGCGTTGCGTACAATGAGCAGTTCTTC.

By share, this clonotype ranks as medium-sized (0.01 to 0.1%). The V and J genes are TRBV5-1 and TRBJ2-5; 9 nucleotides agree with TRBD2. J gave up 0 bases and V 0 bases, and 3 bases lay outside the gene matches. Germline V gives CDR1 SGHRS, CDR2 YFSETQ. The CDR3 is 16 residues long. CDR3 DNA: TGCGCCAGCAGCTTGGATCTAGCGGGGTACCAAGAGACCCAGTACTTC. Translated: CASSLDLAGYQETQYF.